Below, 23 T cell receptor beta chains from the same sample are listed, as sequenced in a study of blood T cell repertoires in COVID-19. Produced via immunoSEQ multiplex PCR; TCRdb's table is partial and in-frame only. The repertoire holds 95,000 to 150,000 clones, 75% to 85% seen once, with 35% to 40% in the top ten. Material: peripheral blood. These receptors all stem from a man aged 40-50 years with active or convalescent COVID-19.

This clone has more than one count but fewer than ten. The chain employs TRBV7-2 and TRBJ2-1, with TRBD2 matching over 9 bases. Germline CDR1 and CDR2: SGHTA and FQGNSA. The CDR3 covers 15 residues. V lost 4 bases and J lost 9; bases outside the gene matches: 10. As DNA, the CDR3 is TGTGCCAGCAGCTCCATAGCGGGGGTTCGTGGTGAGCAGTTCTTC. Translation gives CASSSIAGVRGEQFF.

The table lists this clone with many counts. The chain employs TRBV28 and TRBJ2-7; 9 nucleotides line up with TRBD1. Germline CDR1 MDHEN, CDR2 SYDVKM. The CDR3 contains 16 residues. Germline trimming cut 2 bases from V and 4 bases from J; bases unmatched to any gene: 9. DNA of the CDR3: TGTGCCAGCAGTTTACCCGGGACAGGGAGGCGGTACGAGCAGTACTTC. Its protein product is CASSLPGTGRRYEQYF. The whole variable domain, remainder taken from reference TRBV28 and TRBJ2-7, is DVKVTQSSRYLVKRTGEKVFLECVQDMDHENMFWYRQDPGLGLRLIYFSYDVKMKEKGDIPEGYSVSREKKERFSLILESASTNQTSMYLCASSLPGTGRRYEQYFGPGTRLTVT.

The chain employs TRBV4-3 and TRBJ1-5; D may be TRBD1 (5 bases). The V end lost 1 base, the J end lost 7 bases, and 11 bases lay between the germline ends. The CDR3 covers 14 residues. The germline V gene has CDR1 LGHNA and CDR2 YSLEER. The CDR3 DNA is TGCGCCAGCAGCCAAGGGGGGGGGAGGCAGCCCCAGCATTTT. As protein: CASSQGGGRQPQHF.

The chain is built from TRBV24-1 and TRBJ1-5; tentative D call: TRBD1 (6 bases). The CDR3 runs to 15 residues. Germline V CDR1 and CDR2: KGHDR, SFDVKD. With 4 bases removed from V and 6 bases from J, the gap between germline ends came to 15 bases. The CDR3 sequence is CATSESDRTSQPQHF. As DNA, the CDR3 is TGTGCCACCAGTGAGTCCGACAGGACGAGTCAGCCCCAGCATTTT.

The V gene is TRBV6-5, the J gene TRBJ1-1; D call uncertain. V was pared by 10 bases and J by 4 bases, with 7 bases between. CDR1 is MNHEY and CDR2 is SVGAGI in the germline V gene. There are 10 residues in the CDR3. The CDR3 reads CAISVTEAFF. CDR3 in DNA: TGTGCCATCTCGGTCACTGAAGCTTTCTTT.

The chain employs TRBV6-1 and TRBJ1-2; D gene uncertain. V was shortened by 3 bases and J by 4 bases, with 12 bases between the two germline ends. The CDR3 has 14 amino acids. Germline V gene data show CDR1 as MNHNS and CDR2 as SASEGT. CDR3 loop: CASSDADPGYGYTF. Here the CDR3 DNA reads TGTGCCAGCAGTGACGCGGATCCGGGCTATGGCTACACCTTC.

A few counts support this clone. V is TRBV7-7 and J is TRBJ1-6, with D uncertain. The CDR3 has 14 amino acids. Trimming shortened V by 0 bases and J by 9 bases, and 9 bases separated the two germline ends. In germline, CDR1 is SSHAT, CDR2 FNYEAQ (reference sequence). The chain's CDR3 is CASSLARGGSPLHF. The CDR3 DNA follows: TGTGCCAGCAGCTTAGCGCGTGGTGGTTCACCCCTCCACTTT. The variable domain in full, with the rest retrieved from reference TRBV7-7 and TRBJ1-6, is GAGVSQSPRYKVTKRGQDVTLRCDPISSHATLYWYQQALGQGPEFLTYFNYEAQPDKSGLPSDRFSAERPEGSISTLTIQRTEQRDSAMYRCASSLARGGSPLHFGNGTRLTVT.

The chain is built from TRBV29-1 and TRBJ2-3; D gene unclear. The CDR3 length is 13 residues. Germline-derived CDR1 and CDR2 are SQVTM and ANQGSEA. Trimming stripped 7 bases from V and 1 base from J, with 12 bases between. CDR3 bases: TGCAGCGCTTGGTCAGGTGGCACAGATACGCAGTATTTT. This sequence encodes CSAWSGGTDTQYF.

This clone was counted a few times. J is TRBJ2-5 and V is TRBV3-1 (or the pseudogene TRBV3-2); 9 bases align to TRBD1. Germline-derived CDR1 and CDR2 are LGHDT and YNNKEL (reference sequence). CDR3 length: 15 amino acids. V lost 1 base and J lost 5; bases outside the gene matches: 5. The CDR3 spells CASSQGQGVRETQYF. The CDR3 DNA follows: TGTGCCAGCAGCCAAGGACAGGGGGTACGGGAGACCCAGTACTTC.

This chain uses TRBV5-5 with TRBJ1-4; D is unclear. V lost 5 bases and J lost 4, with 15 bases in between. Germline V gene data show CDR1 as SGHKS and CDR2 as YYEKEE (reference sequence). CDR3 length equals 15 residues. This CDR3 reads CASSPGMIFNEKLFF. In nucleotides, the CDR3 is TGTGCCAGCAGTCCCGGGATGATCTTTAATGAAAAACTGTTTTTT.

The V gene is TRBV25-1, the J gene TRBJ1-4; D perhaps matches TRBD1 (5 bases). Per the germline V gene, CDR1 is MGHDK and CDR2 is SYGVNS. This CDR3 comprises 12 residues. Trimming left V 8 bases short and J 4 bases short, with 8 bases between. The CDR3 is CASGGGNEKLFF. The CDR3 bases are TGTGCCAGCGGGGGGGGTAATGAAAAACTGTTTTTT.

This CDR3 reads CSVGVGGEKLFF. Written as DNA, the CDR3 is TGCAGCGTTGGGGTCGGCGGTGAAAAACTGTTTTTT. This sequence joins TRBV29-1 and TRBJ1-4, with D unresolved. With 4 bases removed from V and 7 bases from J, the gap between germline ends came to 10 bases. Germline values: CDR1 SQVTM, CDR2 ANQGSEA. The length of the CDR3 is 12 residues.

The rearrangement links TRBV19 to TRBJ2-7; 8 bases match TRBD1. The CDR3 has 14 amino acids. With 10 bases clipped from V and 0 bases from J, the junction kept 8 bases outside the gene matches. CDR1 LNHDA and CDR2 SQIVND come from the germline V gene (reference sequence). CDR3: CATMNRGASYEQYF. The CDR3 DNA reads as TGTGCCACTATGAACAGGGGGGCCTCCTACGAGCAGTACTTC.

This CDR3 reads CSVYRRDEQYF. In DNA form, the CDR3 reads TGCAGCGTTTACAGGAGAGACGAGCAGTACTTC. The chain combines TRBV29-1 with TRBJ2-7, with D possibly TRBD1 on 5 matching bases. The V gene's germline CDR1 is SQVTM and CDR2 ANQGSEA. The CDR3 is 11 residues long. V lost 5 bases and J 5 bases, leaving 10 bases between the germline ends.

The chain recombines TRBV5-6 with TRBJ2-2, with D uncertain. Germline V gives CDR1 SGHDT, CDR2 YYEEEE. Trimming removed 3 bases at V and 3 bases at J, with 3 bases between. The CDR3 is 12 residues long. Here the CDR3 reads CASSYYTGELFF. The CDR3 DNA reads TGTGCCAGCAGCTACTACACCGGGGAGCTGTTTTTT.

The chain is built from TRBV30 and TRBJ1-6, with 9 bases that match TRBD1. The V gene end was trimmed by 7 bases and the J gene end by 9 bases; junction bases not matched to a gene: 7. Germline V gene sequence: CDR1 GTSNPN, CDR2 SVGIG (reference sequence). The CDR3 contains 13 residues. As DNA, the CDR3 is TGTGCCTCAGAATGGGACAGGGCTTCACCCCTCCACTTT. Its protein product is CASEWDRASPLHF.

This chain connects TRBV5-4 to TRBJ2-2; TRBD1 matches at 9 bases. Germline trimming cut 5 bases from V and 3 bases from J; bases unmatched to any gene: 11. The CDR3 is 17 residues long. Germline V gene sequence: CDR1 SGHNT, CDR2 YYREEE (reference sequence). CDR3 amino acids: CASSQDRGFWDTGELFF. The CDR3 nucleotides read TGTGCCAGCAGTCAGGACAGGGGTTTTTGGGACACCGGGGAGCTGTTTTTT.

The CDR3 DNA reads TGTGCCAGCAGCCGGGACAGTTACACTGAAGCTTTCTTT. Its translation is CASSRDSYTEAFF. The V gene is TRBV7-9, the J gene TRBJ1-1; 7 bases are shared with TRBD1. There are 13 residues in the CDR3. Trimming cost V 5 bases and J 3 bases; bases outside gene matches: 3. From germline, CDR1 is SEHNR and CDR2 FQNEAQ (reference sequence).

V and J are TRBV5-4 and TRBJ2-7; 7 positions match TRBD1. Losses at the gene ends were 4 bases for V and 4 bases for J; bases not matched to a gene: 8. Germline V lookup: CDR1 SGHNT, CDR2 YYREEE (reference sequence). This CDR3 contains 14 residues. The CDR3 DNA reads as TGTGCCAGCAGCATGGGGACAGTTGAATACGAGCAGTACTTC. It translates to CASSMGTVEYEQYF.

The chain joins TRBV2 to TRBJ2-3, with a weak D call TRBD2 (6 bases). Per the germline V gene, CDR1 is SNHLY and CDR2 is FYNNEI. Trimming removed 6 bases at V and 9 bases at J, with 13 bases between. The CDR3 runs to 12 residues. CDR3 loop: CASSTTRDTQYF. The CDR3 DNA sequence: TGTGCCAGCAGCACGACTAGAGACACGCAGTATTTT.

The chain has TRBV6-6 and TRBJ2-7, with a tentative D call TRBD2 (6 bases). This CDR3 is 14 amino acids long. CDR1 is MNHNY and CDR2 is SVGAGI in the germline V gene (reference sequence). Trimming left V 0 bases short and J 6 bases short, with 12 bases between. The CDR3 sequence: CASSYSRGFGEQYF. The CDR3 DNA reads TGTGCCAGCAGTTACTCGCGGGGCTTCGGCGAGCAGTACTTC.

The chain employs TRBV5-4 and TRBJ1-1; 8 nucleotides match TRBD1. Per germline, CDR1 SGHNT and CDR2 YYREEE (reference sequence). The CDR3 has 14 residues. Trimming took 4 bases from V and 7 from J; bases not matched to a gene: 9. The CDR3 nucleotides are TGTGCCAGCAGCGAAGCTGGGGGGACAGGTGAAGCTTTCTTT. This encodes CASSEAGGTGEAFF.

CDR3 protein: CASSQLSRDRGPGELFF. For the CDR3, the DNA is TGTGCCAGCAGCCAATTATCCCGGGACAGGGGTCCCGGGGAGCTGTTTTTT. The V call is TRBV14, the J call TRBJ2-2; 10 bases line up with TRBD1. Trimming took 2 bases from V and 6 from J; bases not matched to a gene: 9. Germline CDR1 reads SGHDN; CDR2 reads FVKESK. The CDR3 has 17 residues. Full variable domain (outside the CDR3, taken from reference TRBV14 and TRBJ2-2): EAGVTQFPSHSVIEKGQTVTLRCDPISGHDNLYWYRRVMGKEIKFLLHFVKESKQDESGMPNNRFLAERTGGTYSTLKVQPAELEDSGVYFCASSQLSRDRGPGELFFGEGSRLTVL.